The T cell receptor beta chain under discussion was sequenced for a study of shared clonotypes between healthy human individuals. General study findings and limits: Measured sharing among donors was expected to vary with sequencing depth. On the whole, naive subsets had larger estimated richness than memory subsets had.

As concerns this clone: What it recognizes is unknown. This specimen includes other DNA sequences encoding the same CDR3.

The assay used deep level. Libraries were prepared by immunoSEQ multiplex PCR; TCRdb keeps only in-frame clonotypes and omits some of them. The table has approximately 1.4 million clones, about 98% seen once. The CDR3 loop spans 14 amino acids. V gave up 3 bases and J gave up 0 bases, with 6 bases separating them. Germline assignment: CDR1 SGHTA and CDR2 FQGNSA. The chain links TRBV7-2 to TRBJ2-1; no reliable D call. Input material: naive CD4+ T cells sorted from blood. Described subset: CD45RA+ positively selected. The sequence was obtained from a man aged 25 to 40 in good health. CDR3 DNA sequence: TGTGCCAGCAGCTTCCGTAGCTCCTACAATGAGCAGTTCTTC. Encoded protein: CASSFRSSYNEQFF. The variable domain in full, completed from reference TRBV7-2 and TRBJ2-1, reads GAGVSQSPSNKVTEKGKDVELRCDPISGHTALYWYRQSLGQGLEFLIYFQGNSAPDKSGLPSDRFSAERTGGSVSTLTIQRTQQEDSAVYLCASSFRSSYNEQFFGPGTRLTVL.